Below are 31 T cell receptor beta chains sequenced from a single sample in a study of cytomegalovirus exposure and HLA in healthy donors (dated by TCRdb to 2016 to 2017). Libraries were constructed by the immunoSEQ multiplex PCR assay. A mixture of 60 forward primers for TCR Vbeta segments and 13 reverse primers for TCR Jbeta segments was used in the multiplex PCR. This is the immuneACCESS table as TCRdb keeps it, with only in-frame sequences that have V and J called. A part of the clones is gone; compared with another copy, unresolved V genes explain less than half, and the rest is unexplained. In all, the sample holds 150,000 to 180,000 clones, and roughly 80% of those were seen once. About 8.3% of the sample rests with the top ten. Specimen: PBMCs. Receptors originate from a man under 40 in good health and CMV-seropositive.

This sequence joins TRBV10-1 and TRBJ2-2, with 12 bases lining up with TRBD2. Germline V CDR1 and CDR2: WNHNN, SYGVQD (reference sequence). J gave up 2 bases and V 6 bases, and 4 bases lay outside the gene matches. This CDR3 is built from 16 residues. The CDR3 coding sequence is TGCGCCAGCAGCCCCGGACTAGCGGGAAACACCGGGGAGCTGTTTTTT. This gives the protein CASSPGLAGNTGELFF.

The V call is TRBV19, the J call TRBJ1-6; 8 positions match TRBD1. Trimming removed 5 bases from V and 7 bases from J; junction bases left unmatched: 7. The germline V gene encodes CDR1 LNHDA and CDR2 SQIVND (reference sequence). This CDR3 spans 15 amino acids. CDR3 residues: CASSLDRVGNSPLHF. The CDR3 region has the DNA TGTGCCAGTAGTTTGGACAGGGTAGGAAATTCACCCCTCCACTTT.

The chain has TRBV4-1 and TRBJ1-2; TRBD1 might be the D (6 bases). In germline, CDR1 is MGHRA, CDR2 YSYEKL. Deletions cut 3 bases from V and 8 bases from J, with 25 bases between. The CDR3 sequence is 17 residues long. The CDR3 region has the DNA TGCGCCAGCAGCCAGGTTCTTTGGGACAAAGGGTCGAGCGGCTACACCTTC. It specifies CASSQVLWDKGSSGYTF.

The genes are TRBV6-5 and TRBJ2-3; TRBD2 might be the D (5 bases). Germline values: CDR1 MNHEY, CDR2 SVGAGI. There are 13 residues in the CDR3. The germline V and J ends were trimmed by 4 bases and 4 bases, with 9 bases remaining between them. The CDR3 DNA reads as TGTGCCAGCAGTTTGGGAGAGGCAGATACGCAGTATTTT. This translates into CASSLGEADTQYF.

The gene calls are TRBV6-4 and TRBJ2-6; D is uncertain. Germline loops: CDR1 MRHNA, CDR2 SNTAGT. Trimming stripped 5 bases from V and 3 bases from J, with 11 bases between. The CDR3 covers 15 residues. The chain's CDR3 is CASSPDKDGANVLTF. CDR3 DNA: TGTGCCAGCAGTCCTGACAAAGATGGGGCCAACGTCCTGACTTTC.

CDR3 residues: CAWRRPGTGKYGYTF. The CDR3 DNA follows: TGTGCCTGGAGACGACCCGGGACAGGGAAATATGGCTACACCTTC. V gene TRBV30 combines with J gene TRBJ1-2; 9 bases are shared with TRBD1. This CDR3 comprises 15 residues. V was pared by 3 bases and J by 5 bases, with 10 bases of the junction left unmatched. Germline loops: CDR1 GTSNPN, CDR2 SVGIG (reference sequence). Combining the CDR3 with reference TRBV30 and TRBJ1-2 gives the whole variable domain SQTIHQWPATLVQPVGSPLSLECTVEGTSNPNLYWYRQAAGRGLQLLFYSVGIGQISSEVPQNLSASRPQDRQFILSSKKLLLSDSGFYLCAWRRPGTGKYGYTFGSGTRLTVV.

This rearrangement joins TRBV12-1 to TRBJ2-2; the table's TRBD2 call for D was not verified on the DNA. TRBV12-1 is noted as a pseudogene. The CDR3 contains 17 residues. This CDR3 is CASSFDLRERSTGELFF. CDR3 DNA: TGTGCCAGCAGCTTTGACTTGCGGGAGCGTAGCACCGGGGAGCTGTTTTTT.

The genes are TRBV5-4 and TRBJ2-7, with TRBD2 as a possible D gene (5 bases). V was trimmed by 6 bases and J by 4 bases, leaving 11 bases between them. Germline V gives CDR1 SGHNT, CDR2 YYREEE (reference sequence). The CDR3 runs 12 residues. The CDR3 loop reads CASTDSVYEQYF. In DNA, the CDR3 is TGTGCCAGCACAGATAGCGTTTACGAGCAGTACTTC.

This clone has a single count. This chain joins TRBV18 and TRBJ2-7; TRBD2 matches 10 bases. J gave up 5 bases and V 2 bases, and 9 bases lay outside the gene matches. Germline V gene lookup returns CDR1 KGHSH and CDR2 LQKENI. The CDR3 has 16 residues. The CDR3 DNA reads as TGTGCCAGCTCACCAGGGCTAGCGGGAGACGGCGACGAGCAGTACTTC. Amino acids: CASSPGLAGDGDEQYF.

The chain is built from TRBV2 and TRBJ2-2, with 7 positions matching TRBD1. Unmatched junction bases numbered 7, after V lost 5 bases and J lost 7 bases. Germline CDR1 reads SNHLY; CDR2 reads FYNNEI. This CDR3 comprises 14 residues. Here the CDR3 DNA reads TGTGCCAGCAGTATGACAGGGATGGGCGGGGAGCTGTTTTTT. Residues: CASSMTGMGGELFF.

The V gene is TRBV7-2, the J gene TRBJ1-2, with 8 positions matching TRBD1. V dropped 1 base and J dropped 2; count of bases not matched to a gene: 3. The germline gives CDR1 SGHTA, CDR2 FQGNSA. The length of the CDR3 is 15 residues. CDR3 sequence: CASSLEGQANYGYTF. CDR3 in DNA: TGTGCCAGCAGCTTAGAGGGACAGGCCAACTATGGCTACACCTTC.

The rearrangement links TRBV4-1 to TRBJ1-5; the D gene is possibly TRBD1 (5 bases). Trimming removed 3 bases from V and 2 bases from J, with 14 bases in between. This CDR3 is built from 16 residues. Looked up from germline, CDR1 is MGHRA and CDR2 is YSYEKL. Here the CDR3 reads CASSQVGGGGNQPQHF. CDR3 in DNA: TGCGCCAGCAGCCAGGTGGGGGGAGGGGGCAATCAGCCCCAGCATTTT.

V is TRBV28 and J is TRBJ1-1, with 9 bases matching TRBD1. Trimming took 7 bases from V and 5 from J; bases not matched to a gene: 11. This CDR3 is 15 amino acids long. Germline CDR1 reads MDHEN; CDR2 reads SYDVKM. The CDR3 DNA reads as TGTGCCAGCAAATCTCTGGGACAGGGAGGAACTGAAGCTTTCTTT. The encoded protein is CASKSLGQGGTEAFF. The whole variable domain, remainder taken from reference TRBV28 and TRBJ1-1, is DVKVTQSSRYLVKRTGEKVFLECVQDMDHENMFWYRQDPGLGLRLIYFSYDVKMKEKGDIPEGYSVSREKKERFSLILESASTNQTSMYLCASKSLGQGGTEAFFGQGTRLTVV.

CDR3 residues: CASRWTGYYEQYF. CDR3 sequence (DNA): TGTGCCAGCAGATGGACAGGGTATTACGAGCAGTACTTC. This chain joins TRBV28 and TRBJ2-7; 8 bases match TRBD1. Unmatched junction bases numbered 5, after V lost 6 bases and J lost 4 bases. This CDR3 is built from 13 residues. Germline V CDR1 and CDR2: MDHEN, SYDVKM.

This clone is a singleton in its sample. The chain recombines TRBV7-9 with TRBJ1-1; D uncertain. Germline V CDR1 and CDR2: SEHNR, FQNEAQ (reference sequence). This CDR3 has 11 amino acids. V lost 5 bases and J lost 10, with 11 bases in between. In nucleotides, the CDR3 is TGTGCCAGCAGCCGGACTCTAGGAGCTTTCTTT. The encoded protein is CASSRTLGAFF.

This clone was detected once. This CDR3 reads CASSPDLRGTEAFF. In DNA form, the CDR3 reads TGTGCCAGCAGTCCAGACCTCAGGGGAACTGAAGCTTTCTTT. The chain carries TRBV6-5 and TRBJ1-1; a weak D match, TRBD1 (6 bases). With 5 bases removed from V and 5 bases from J, the gap between germline ends came to 15 bases. The CDR3 runs 14 residues. In germline, CDR1 is MNHEY, CDR2 SVGAGI.

The V call is TRBV4-2, the J call TRBJ2-1; unclear D gene. CDR1 and CDR2 from the germline V gene are LGHNA and YNFKEQ. This CDR3 is built from 10 residues. V lost 5 bases and J 12 bases, leaving 8 bases between the germline ends. In nucleotides, the CDR3 is TGTGCCAGCAGCGCTACGGGGCAGTTCTTC. Its translation: CASSATGQFF.

The J gene is TRBJ2-5, the V gene TRBV10-3; weak D call: TRBD1 (8 bases). V was trimmed by 1 base and J by 5 bases, leaving 20 bases between them. The CDR3 has 17 amino acids. Germline-derived CDR1 and CDR2 are ENHRY and SYGVKD. CDR3 residues: CAISEWGGRGPEETQYF. The CDR3, as DNA: TGTGCCATCAGTGAGTGGGGGGGCAGGGGGCCCGAGGAGACCCAGTACTTC.

This chain uses TRBV7-2 with TRBJ2-7; no firm D call. V was cut by 4 bases and J by 2 bases, with 3 bases left in between. The CDR3 loop spans 11 amino acids. Germline V CDR1 and CDR2: SGHTA, FQGNSA. The CDR3 DNA follows: TGTGCCAGCAGCTCCGCCTACGAGCAGTACTTC. Its translation: CASSSAYEQYF.

The chain recombines TRBV19 with TRBJ2-7, with TRBD1 identical over 7 bases. The V gene end was trimmed by 4 bases and the J gene end by 0 bases; junction bases not matched to a gene: 3. This CDR3 spans 14 amino acids. CDR1 LNHDA and CDR2 SQIVND come from the germline V gene (reference sequence). The CDR3 coding sequence is TGTGCCAGTAGTAATGGACAGGCCTCCTACGAGCAGTACTTC. Its translation: CASSNGQASYEQYF.

The chain links TRBV5-1 to TRBJ2-7; 12 bases are a match to TRBD2. This CDR3 contains 19 residues. Germline CDR1 reads SGHRS; CDR2 reads YFSETQ. Germline trimming cut 0 bases from V and 2 bases from J; bases unmatched to any gene: 12. The CDR3 DNA reads TGCGCCAGCAGCTTGGCCCGCCCGACTAGCGGGAGAGTGACCTACGAGCAGTACTTC. This encodes CASSLARPTSGRVTYEQYF.

The chain is built from TRBV7-9 and TRBJ1-6; 9 bases agree with TRBD1. J gave up 10 bases and V 3 bases, and 13 bases lay outside the gene matches. The CDR3 sequence is 17 residues long. CDR1 SEHNR and CDR2 FQNEAQ come from the germline V gene (reference sequence). CDR3 nucleotide sequence: TGTGCCAGCAGCTTGGGGACAGGGCCTGTTGGGGGATCACCCCTCCACTTT. This encodes CASSLGTGPVGGSPLHF.

This clone was detected only a few times. The chain joins TRBV15 to TRBJ2-7; the match to TRBD1 covers 7 bases. Trimming removed 8 bases from V and 2 bases from J; junction bases left unmatched: 9. Germline CDR1 LNHNV, CDR2 YYDKDF (reference sequence). The CDR3 is 14 residues long. CDR3 in DNA: TGTGCCACCTCCTACAGGGGTTACACCTACGAGCAGTACTTC. It encodes CATSYRGYTYEQYF.

The chain recombines TRBV10-3 with TRBJ1-6; 10 bases are a match to TRBD1. Germline assignment: CDR1 ENHRY and CDR2 SYGVKD. J was trimmed by 4 bases and V by 8 bases; bases with no gene match: 2. This CDR3 comprises 14 residues. CDR3 sequence reads: CAIGQGVYNSPLHF. DNA for the CDR3: TGTGCCATCGGACAGGGGGTATATAATTCACCCCTCCACTTT.

The chain employs TRBV4-2 and TRBJ2-7; 12 nucleotides match TRBD2. The CDR3 contains 16 residues. CDR1 LGHNA and CDR2 YNFKEQ come from the germline V gene. V gave up 0 bases and J gave up 3 bases; unmatched junction bases: 3. The DNA for the CDR3 is TGTGCCAGCAGCCAAGATCTAGCGGGGGGGTACTACGAGCAGTACTTC. The encoded protein is CASSQDLAGGYYEQYF.

This chain joins TRBV6-4 and TRBJ2-1, with D maybe TRBD2 (5 bases). V lost 10 bases, J lost 9 bases, and 19 bases lay in between. CDR1 is MRHNA, CDR2 SNTAGT, per germline. The CDR3 covers 13 residues. In DNA form, the CDR3 reads TGTGCCACCGCGGGTGAAACGCTCGGTGAGCAGTTCTTC. It specifies CATAGETLGEQFF.

The chain carries TRBV6-5 and TRBJ1-1; 7 bases align to TRBD1. The J segment lost 0 bases and the V segment lost 9 bases, leaving 4 bases of the junction unmatched. This CDR3 comprises 13 residues. Germline V gene lookup returns CDR1 MNHEY and CDR2 SVGAGI. This CDR3 reads CASRDRLNTEAFF. The CDR3 nucleotides read TGTGCCAGTCGGGACAGATTGAACACTGAAGCTTTCTTT.

The CDR3 nucleotides are TGTGCCATCAGTGAGTACCCTCCCGGGGAGGGGCGTGGCTACACCTTC. This sequence encodes CAISEYPPGEGRGYTF. The chain links TRBV10-3 to TRBJ1-2; D perhaps matches TRBD1 (5 bases). The V gene's germline CDR1 is ENHRY and CDR2 SYGVKD. V was trimmed by 1 base and J by 7 bases, leaving 19 bases between them. This CDR3 region has 16 residues.

The chain carries TRBV27 and TRBJ2-2; D is uncertain. The CDR3 has 13 residues. The V end lost 7 bases, the J end lost 1 base, and 7 bases lay between the germline ends. CDR1 is MNHEY and CDR2 is SMNVEV in the germline V gene (reference sequence). In DNA form, the CDR3 reads TGTGCCAGCACCCGAGGGAACACCGGGGAGCTGTTTTTT. As protein: CASTRGNTGELFF.

J is TRBJ2-7 and V is TRBV9; 7 bases match TRBD1. There are 15 residues in the CDR3. Germline CDR1 is SGDLS and CDR2 is YYNGEE. V was pared by 3 bases and J by 0 bases, with 6 bases of the junction left unmatched. The DNA for the CDR3 is TGTGCCAGCAGCGCCGAGGGGACAGACTCCTACGAGCAGTACTTC. It specifies CASSAEGTDSYEQYF.

The count of this clone is one. The chain combines TRBV5-4 with TRBJ2-7; 11 bases fit TRBD1. The V and J ends lost 4 bases and 7 bases, in that order; junction bases with no gene match: 4. Germline V gene data show CDR1 as SGHNT and CDR2 as YYREEE (reference sequence). CDR3 length equals 13 residues. CDR3 nucleotides: TGTGCCAGCAGCATGGACAGGGGGCGGGAGCAGTACTTC. Encoded protein: CASSMDRGREQYF.